The 27 T cell receptor beta chains reported below all come from one sample, sequenced in a study of blood T cell repertoires in COVID-19 (dated by TCRdb to the early 2020s). Libraries came from the immunoSEQ multiplex PCR assay. The source is immuneACCESS, and TCRdb retained only in-frame sequences with V and J called. Part of the clones is not carried over; for the studies checked, unresolved V genes explain less than half of this, and the remainder is unexplained. The sample has 180,000 or so clones on record, approximately 89% of them singletons. Approximately 8.9% of the sample is in the top ten clones. The sequencing input was peripheral blood. These receptors all come from a woman in her sixties or seventies with acute or convalescent COVID-19.

The V gene is TRBV15, the J gene TRBJ2-1, with 8 bases identical to TRBD2. With V trimmed by 5 bases and J by 7 bases, 7 bases remained unmatched. Germline-derived CDR1 and CDR2 are LNHNV and YYDKDF (reference sequence). The CDR3 covers 14 residues. DNA for the CDR3: TGTGCCACCAGCCGGGGGGGGGTGTGGAATGAGCAGTTCTTC. It specifies CATSRGGVWNEQFF.

The chain links TRBV6-5 to TRBJ1-6; D is perhaps TRBD1 (6 bases). With 6 bases removed from V and 9 bases from J, the gap between germline ends came to 9 bases. The germline V gene has CDR1 MNHEY and CDR2 SVGAGI. CDR3 length: 12 residues. The CDR3 reads CASSQGGSPLHF. The CDR3 DNA reads as TGTGCCAGCAGCCAAGGGGGTTCACCCCTCCACTTT.

The gene calls are TRBV10-3 and TRBJ2-1; a possible D gene is TRBD2 (6 bases). This CDR3 has 18 residues. Trimming took off 2 bases at V and 3 bases at J, with 20 bases between the two ends. The germline V gene has CDR1 ENHRY and CDR2 SYGVKD. The DNA for the CDR3 is TGTGCCATCAGTGAGCCGCCACGAATCAGACTAGACTACAATGAGCAGTTCTTC. This sequence encodes CAISEPPRIRLDYNEQFF.

V and J are TRBV11-3 and TRBJ2-1, with D unclear. Germline V CDR1 and CDR2: SGHNT, YENEEA. Trimming took 0 bases from V and 7 from J, leaving 7 bases between them. This CDR3 comprises 13 residues. The CDR3 DNA follows: TGTGCCAGCAGCTTAGATTACTTGAATGAGCAGTTCTTC. Encoded protein: CASSLDYLNEQFF. The full variable domain, rest sourced from reference TRBV11-3 and TRBJ2-1, is EAGVVQSPRYKIIEKKQPVAFWCNPISGHNTLYWYLQNLGQGPELLIRYENEEAVDDSQLPKDRFSAERLKGVDSTLKIQPAELGDSAVYLCASSLDYLNEQFFGPGTRLTVL.

This chain joins TRBV19 and TRBJ2-2; the match to TRBD2 covers 8 bases. The CDR3 is 18 residues long. CDR1 and CDR2 from the germline V gene are LNHDA and SQIVND (reference sequence). After removal of 5 bases from V and 6 bases from J, the junction contained 17 bases not matched to a gene. As DNA, the CDR3 is TGTGCCAGTAGTCTCGGACTAGCCGGTCGAATCGGGTCCGGGGAGCTGTTTTTT. This translates into CASSLGLAGRIGSGELFF.

This clone was seen more than once but under ten times. The chain uses TRBV20-1 and TRBJ1-6, with a possible D match to TRBD1 (6 bases). V lost 3 bases, J lost 6 bases, and 15 bases lay in between. The V gene's germline CDR1 is DFQATT and CDR2 SNEGSKA (reference sequence). This CDR3 has 15 amino acids. Written as DNA, the CDR3 is TGCAGTGCTAGTCTAGGGGGTTCGGGTAATTCACCCCTCCACTTT. It specifies CSASLGGSGNSPLHF.

The genes are TRBV7-9 and TRBJ1-4, with 7 bases aligning to TRBD1. The germline V gene has CDR1 SEHNR and CDR2 FQNEAQ (reference sequence). The CDR3 is 14 residues long. The trim removed 5 bases at V and 8 bases at J, leaving 8 bases unmatched. The CDR3 DNA reads TGTGCCAGCAGCACAACGCCACAGGGGGAAAAACTGTTTTTT. It is translated as CASSTTPQGEKLFF.

The gene calls are TRBV18 and TRBJ1-1; TRBD1 matches 8 bases. Germline assignment: CDR1 KGHSH and CDR2 LQKENI. This CDR3 has 16 residues. The V gene end was trimmed by 3 bases and the J gene end by 3 bases; junction bases not matched to a gene: 9. DNA of the CDR3: TGTGCCAGCTCACCTTCTTGGCAGGGGGCGGACACTGAAGCTTTCTTT. It encodes CASSPSWQGADTEAFF.

The gene calls are TRBV7-9 and TRBJ2-3; 10 nucleotides align to TRBD2. Per the germline V gene, CDR1 is SEHNR and CDR2 is FQNEAQ (reference sequence). The CDR3 runs 18 residues. J lost 0 bases, V lost 2 bases, and 8 bases had no gene match. The CDR3 DNA reads TGTGCCAGCAGCTTACCCCCTAGACTAGCGGGTAGCACAGATACGCAGTATTTT. Protein: CASSLPPRLAGSTDTQYF.

The rearrangement joins TRBV19 to TRBJ2-7, with 10 bases that match TRBD2. CDR3 length: 16 residues. CDR1 and CDR2 (germline): LNHDA, SQIVND (reference sequence). V dropped 3 bases and J dropped 5; count of bases not matched to a gene: 10. CDR3 DNA sequence: TGTGCCAGTAGTATTAGGCCTAGCGGGAGTTCCCACGAGCAGTACTTC. Protein sequence: CASSIRPSGSSHEQYF.

V gene TRBV30 combines with J gene TRBJ1-1, with D possibly matching TRBD1 (5 bases). The CDR3 runs to 12 residues. Germline V gene sequence: CDR1 GTSNPN, CDR2 SVGIG (reference sequence). V was pared by 6 bases and J by 1 base, with 9 bases between. The CDR3 DNA is TGTGCCTGTTACGGACAGAACACTGAAGCTTTCTTT. Translation: CACYGQNTEAFF.

This rearrangement joins TRBV19 to TRBJ1-2; D is unclear. Germline V gives CDR1 LNHDA, CDR2 SQIVND (reference sequence). The CDR3 loop spans 14 amino acids. V was clipped by 4 bases and J by 4 bases, with 13 bases between them. CDR3 region: CASSTSRTSYGYTF. In DNA, the CDR3 is TGTGCCAGTAGTACCTCAAGAACGAGCTATGGCTACACCTTC.

The chain employs TRBV6-1 and TRBJ1-2; TRBD1 aligns across 11 bases. Per the germline V gene, CDR1 is MNHNS and CDR2 is SASEGT. The CDR3 consists of 15 residues. V dropped 0 bases and J dropped 7; count of bases not matched to a gene: 4. CDR3 nucleotides: TGTGCCAGCAGTGAAGCGCCGGGACAGGGGGGTGGCTACACCTTC. It encodes CASSEAPGQGGGYTF.

This clone was detected once. The rearrangement joins TRBV3-1 (or the pseudogene TRBV3-2) to TRBJ1-3, with 9 bases aligning to TRBD1. Germline CDR1 is LGHDT and CDR2 is YNNKEL (reference sequence). This CDR3 is 17 amino acids long. V was pared by 1 base and J by 6 bases, with 10 bases of the junction left unmatched. The CDR3 loop is CASSQGFPGQGPNTIYF. The CDR3 nucleotides read TGTGCCAGCAGCCAAGGCTTTCCGGGACAGGGCCCAAACACCATATATTTT.

This clone was picked up one time. This chain uses TRBV7-9 with TRBJ2-1; weak D call: TRBD2 (5 bases). Germline lookup yields CDR1 SEHNR and CDR2 FQNEAQ (reference sequence). V dropped 5 bases and J dropped 3 bases, with 17 bases sitting between them. The CDR3 totals 16 residues. Here the CDR3 reads CASSPHPLRDYNEQFF. The CDR3, as DNA: TGTGCCAGCAGCCCCCACCCCCTGAGGGACTACAATGAGCAGTTCTTC.

V and J are TRBV29-1 and TRBJ2-3; a weak D match, TRBD2 (6 bases). Per the germline V gene, CDR1 is SQVTM and CDR2 is ANQGSEA. There are 12 residues in the CDR3. Trimming stripped 4 bases from V and 4 bases from J, with 9 bases between. The CDR3 nucleotides read TGCAGCGTTGGGGGGGTAGCAGATACGCAGTATTTT. Residues: CSVGGVADTQYF.

The V call is TRBV10-2, the J call TRBJ2-5; D perhaps matches TRBD2 (6 bases). V was trimmed by 8 bases and J by 2 bases, leaving 15 bases between them. Germline CDR1 is WSHSY and CDR2 is SAAADI. The CDR3 totals 14 residues. The CDR3 bases are TGCGCCAGCTCTCCGGGACTGAGTCAAGAGACCCAGTACTTC. This translates into CASSPGLSQETQYF.

V gene TRBV12-5 combines with J gene TRBJ1-2, with 9 bases matching TRBD1. This CDR3 region has 16 residues. Germline assignment: CDR1 LGHNT and CDR2 FRNRAP. V lost 0 bases and J lost 2; bases outside the gene matches: 4. For the CDR3, the DNA is TGTGCTAGTGGTTTGGTGACAGGGGGGGCGAACTATGGCTACACCTTC. It codes for CASGLVTGGANYGYTF. Combining the CDR3 with reference TRBV12-5 and TRBJ1-2 gives the whole variable domain DARVTQTPRHKVTEMGQEVTMRCQPILGHNTVFWYRQTMMQGLELLAYFRNRAPLDDSGMPKDRFSAEMPDATLATLKIQPSEPRDSAVYFCASGLVTGGANYGYTFGSGTRLTVV.

The chain joins TRBV7-2 to TRBJ2-7; 10 bases are shared with TRBD2. V was clipped by 1 base and J by 4 bases; unmatched bases: 4. The CDR3 is made up of 15 amino acids. The germline V gene has CDR1 SGHTA and CDR2 FQGNSA. In DNA form, the CDR3 reads TGTGCCAGCAGCTTAGTAGTTAGCGGGAGGTACGAGCAGTACTTC. Amino acid sequence: CASSLVVSGRYEQYF.

The chain has TRBV19 and TRBJ2-1, with TRBD2 as a possible D gene (5 bases). This CDR3 spans 13 amino acids. In germline, CDR1 is LNHDA, CDR2 SQIVND (reference sequence). V was shortened by 7 bases and J by 10 bases, with 17 bases between the two germline ends. The CDR3 loop is CASMMILGNEQFF. DNA for the CDR3: TGTGCCAGTATGATGATACTAGGGAACGAGCAGTTCTTC. Together with reference TRBV19 and TRBJ2-1, the CDR3 gives the full variable domain: DGGITQSPKYLFRKEGQNVTLSCEQNLNHDAMYWYRQDPGQGLRLIYYSQIVNDFQKGDIAEGYSVSREKKESFPLTVTSAQKNPTAFYLCASMMILGNEQFFGPGTRLTVL.

The chain joins TRBV2 to TRBJ1-1; TRBD1 is a possible D gene (5 bases). V was cut by 2 bases and J by 4 bases, with 8 bases left in between. This CDR3 comprises 13 residues. Germline values: CDR1 SNHLY, CDR2 FYNNEI. In nucleotides, the CDR3 is TGTGCCAGCAGTGAAAGGGGTGTCACTGAAGCTTTCTTT. It codes for CASSERGVTEAFF.

V and J are TRBV30 and TRBJ1-6; TRBD1 matches 9 bases. Germline loops: CDR1 GTSNPN, CDR2 SVGIG (reference sequence). The CDR3 length is 15 residues. V shed 0 bases, J shed 7 bases, and the junction held 4 bases outside the gene matches. The CDR3 DNA is TGTGCCTGGAGTGTAGCCGGGACAGGGAATTCACCCCTCCACTTT. It specifies CAWSVAGTGNSPLHF.

This chain links TRBV2 with TRBJ2-7; 8 bases align to TRBD1. This CDR3 has 13 residues. The junction had 7 bases not matched to a gene; V was cut back by 0 bases and J by 12 bases. Per germline, CDR1 SNHLY and CDR2 FYNNEI. The DNA for the CDR3 is TGTGCCAGCAGTGAAGCGCCCTGGACAGGGCTGTACGTC. Translating it yields CASSEAPWTGLYV.

The rearrangement joins TRBV25-1 to TRBJ1-4; 9 bases agree with TRBD1. Germline assignment: CDR1 MGHDK and CDR2 SYGVNS. Unmatched junction bases numbered 11, after V lost 4 bases and J lost 8 bases. The CDR3 is 16 residues long. CDR3 amino acids: CASSGAHNRGQEKLFF. CDR3 in DNA: TGTGCCAGCAGTGGAGCGCACAACAGGGGGCAGGAAAAACTGTTTTTT.

V gene TRBV29-1 combines with J gene TRBJ2-4, with 7 nucleotides matching TRBD2. The CDR3 spans 15 residues. V shed 4 bases, J shed 5 bases, and the junction held 11 bases outside the gene matches. Germline values: CDR1 SQVTM, CDR2 ANQGSEA. For the CDR3, the DNA is TGCAGCGTTGTTGTGCTGGGGAGGGTTCAAAACATTCAGTACTTC. Translation gives CSVVVLGRVQNIQYF.

The rearrangement joins TRBV29-1 to TRBJ2-5, with TRBD2 as a possible D gene (5 bases). The V end lost 0 bases, the J end lost 4 bases, and 12 bases lay between the germline ends. The V gene's germline CDR1 is SQVTM and CDR2 ANQGSEA. The CDR3 spans 14 residues. CDR3 in DNA: TGCAGCGTTGAAGAAGGATACGGGGTAGAGACCCAGTACTTC. Translating gives CSVEEGYGVETQYF. Full variable domain (remainder filled in from reference TRBV29-1 and TRBJ2-5): SAVISQKPSRDICQRGTSLTIQCQVDSQVTMMFWYRQQPGQSLTLIATANQGSEATYESGFVIDKFPISRPNLTFSTLTVSNMSPEDSSIYLCSVEEGYGVETQYFGPGTRLLVL.

J is TRBJ1-3 and V is TRBV3-1 (or the pseudogene TRBV3-2), with D possibly matching TRBD1 (6 bases). Germline values: CDR1 LGHDT, CDR2 YNNKEL (reference sequence). The CDR3 runs 15 residues. With 5 bases removed from V and 0 bases from J, the gap between germline ends came to 11 bases. In nucleotides, the CDR3 is TGTGCCAGCAGCTTGACAGGAGACTCTGGAAACACCATATATTTT. This codes for CASSLTGDSGNTIYF.